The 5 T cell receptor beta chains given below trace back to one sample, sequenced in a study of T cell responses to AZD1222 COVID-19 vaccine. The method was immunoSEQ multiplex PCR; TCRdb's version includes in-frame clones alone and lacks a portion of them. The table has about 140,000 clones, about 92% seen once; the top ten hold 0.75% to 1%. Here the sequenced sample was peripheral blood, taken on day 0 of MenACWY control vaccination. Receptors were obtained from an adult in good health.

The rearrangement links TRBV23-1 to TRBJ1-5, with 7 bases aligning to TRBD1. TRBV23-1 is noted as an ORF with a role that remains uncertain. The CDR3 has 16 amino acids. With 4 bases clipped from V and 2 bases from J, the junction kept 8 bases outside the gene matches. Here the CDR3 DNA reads TGCGCCAGCAGTCGAAGACAGGGACGGGGCAATCAGCCCCAGCATTTT. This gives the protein CASSRRQGRGNQPQHF.

The CDR3: CASSRSWTRVDEQYF. The CDR3 coding sequence is TGTGCCAGCAGCAGGAGTTGGACGAGGGTCGACGAGCAGTACTTC. The V call is TRBV5-6, the J call TRBJ2-7; tentative D call: TRBD2 (5 bases). Germline-derived CDR1 and CDR2 are SGHDT and YYEEEE. V was pared by 4 bases and J by 5 bases, with 19 bases between. This CDR3 is built from 15 residues.

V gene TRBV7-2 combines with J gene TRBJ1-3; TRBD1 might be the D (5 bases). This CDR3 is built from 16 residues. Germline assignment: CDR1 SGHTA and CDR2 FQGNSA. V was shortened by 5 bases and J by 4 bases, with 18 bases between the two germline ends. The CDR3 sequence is CASSPGRGATGNTIYF. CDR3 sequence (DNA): TGTGCCAGCAGCCCCGGGAGGGGCGCGACAGGAAACACCATATATTTT. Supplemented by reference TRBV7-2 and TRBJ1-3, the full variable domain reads GAGVSQSPSNKVTEKGKDVELRCDPISGHTALYWYRQSLGQGLEFLIYFQGNSAPDKSGLPSDRFSAERTGGSVSTLTIQRTQQEDSAVYLCASSPGRGATGNTIYFGEGSWLTVV.

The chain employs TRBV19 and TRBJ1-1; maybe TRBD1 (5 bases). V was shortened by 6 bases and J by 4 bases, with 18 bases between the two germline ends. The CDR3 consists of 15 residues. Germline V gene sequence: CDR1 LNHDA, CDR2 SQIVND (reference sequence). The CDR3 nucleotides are TGTGCCAGTAGGCTACAGAAAACGGGGACCACTGAAGCTTTCTTT. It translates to CASRLQKTGTTEAFF. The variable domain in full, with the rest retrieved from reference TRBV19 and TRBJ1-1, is DGGITQSPKYLFRKEGQNVTLSCEQNLNHDAMYWYRQDPGQGLRLIYYSQIVNDFQKGDIAEGYSVSREKKESFPLTVTSAQKNPTAFYLCASRLQKTGTTEAFFGQGTRLTVV.

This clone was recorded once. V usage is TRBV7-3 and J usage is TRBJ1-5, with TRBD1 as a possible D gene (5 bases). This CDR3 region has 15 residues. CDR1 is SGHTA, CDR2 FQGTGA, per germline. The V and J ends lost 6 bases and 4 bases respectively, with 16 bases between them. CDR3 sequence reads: CASSRSGGPNQPQHF. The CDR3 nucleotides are TGTGCCAGCAGTCGAAGCGGGGGTCCGAATCAGCCCCAGCATTTT.